The 3 T cell receptor beta chains below come from one sample, sequenced in a study of T cells after yellow fever vaccination. TCRdb re-derived calls from the 5' RACE reads in MiXCR, one entry per CDR3 protein. The table lists approximately 330,000 distinct CDR3 sequences, about 12% of them singletons. The source material was CD4+ T cells sorted from PBMCs, sampled 15 days after the yellow fever booster vaccination. The receptors shown here come from a man aged 18 to 29 who received the YFV17D yellow fever vaccine.

This clonotype was seen more than once but under ten times. This chain uses TRBV29-1 with TRBJ2-3, with 9 bases lining up with TRBD2. The trim removed 7 bases at V and 3 bases at J, leaving 8 bases unmatched. CDR1 SQVTM and CDR2 ANQGSEA come from the germline V gene. The CDR3 contains 14 residues. CDR3 sequence reads: CSAVAGAGTDTQYF. The CDR3 DNA sequence: TGCAGCGCCGTAGCGGGAGCTGGGACAGATACGCAGTATTTT.

This clonotype was seen a handful of times. The rearrangement uses TRBV12-3 or TRBV12-4 and TRBJ1-1; 8 bases agree with TRBD1. The CDR3 contains 15 residues. With V trimmed by 9 bases and J by 1 base, 10 bases remained unmatched. CDR3 nucleotide sequence: TGTGCCAGAAATACACAGGGGGGGGGGAACACTGAAGCTTTCTTT. Translating it yields CARNTQGGGNTEAFF.

This clonotype was seen more than once but under ten times. The chain carries TRBV6-1 and TRBJ1-1; D perhaps matches TRBD1 (5 bases). Trimming stripped 5 bases from V and 4 bases from J, with 17 bases between. This CDR3 region has 15 residues. Looked up from germline, CDR1 is MNHNS and CDR2 is SASEGT. The CDR3 nucleotides are TGTGCCAGCAGTCGAACGGGAGCAGGGAGCACTGAAGCTTTCTTT. Protein sequence: CASSRTGAGSTEAFF.